The clone carrying this TCR beta chain was recorded many times. Its antigen is still unknown. Noted time point: persistent/refractory GD, antithyroid drugs over 5 years with positive TRAb. Scientists built the TCR library using RNA that was extracted from PBMCs. This sample was included in a study of regulatory T cells in long-lasting Graves disease. The study's findings and limits: Whereas new patients shared some 970 public clonotypes, persistent patients shared more, at approximately 2,700. Among samples with persistent disease, TRBV28, TRBJ1-2 and TRBJ2-5 were favored.

Construction of TCR beta libraries relied on iRepertoire HTBI primers and on Arm-PCR targeting CDR3 regions. Per the study methods: In the combined samples, around 60 TRBV and 11 to 15 TRBJ segments were identified. A single record per CDR3 protein comes from TCRdb applying MiXCR to the multiplex PCR reads. TCRdb's processing, not the authors', yielded these V and J calls. The sample consists of about 660,000 distinct CDR3 sequences, around 32% of them appearing once. Looked up from germline, CDR1 is LGHDT and CDR2 is YNNKEL (reference sequence). CDR3 size: 13 residues. V was clipped by 3 bases and J by 8 bases; unmatched bases: 5.

V gene TRBV3-1 combines with J gene TRBJ1-1; 8 bases are shared with TRBD1. The source of this sequence is a female donor with Graves disease. The material was peripheral blood mononuclear cells (PBMCs), obtained when the disease was refractory, from a patient treated with antithyroid drugs. CDR3 sequence reads: CASSHRRQGEAFF. CDR3 nucleotide sequence: TGTGCCAGCAGCCACCGCAGACAGGGGGAAGCTTTCTTT.